This is a list of T cell receptor beta chains from one sample in a study of spatial heterogeneity in lung cancer. MiXCR was run by TCRdb on the 5' RACE reads, yielding one entry per CDR3 protein. The sample carries around 13,000 distinct CDR3 sequences, 5.1% recorded once. Sequences were derived from lung tumor tissue, sampled at surgery. The source of these receptors is a male donor with early-stage non-small cell lung cancer. CDR3s include the opening cysteine and the closing phenylalanine or tryptophan. Each record gives: V gene, J gene, D gene, clone size, CDR3 protein, CDR3 DNA. The D gene is left open where the match is weak. Rows may omit the clone size; those that give it use once, few, many or a size class.

TRBV2	TRBJ1-2	TRBD1	many	CATRQGEYYGYTF	TGTGCCACCAGACAGGGGGAATACTATGGCTACACCTTC
TRBV2	TRBJ1-1	.	few	CASSLTLAFF	TGTGCCAGCAGTCTGACGCTAGCTTTCTTT
TRBV7-2	TRBJ2-5	TRBD2	many	CASSPGTSSGTQYF	TGTGCCAGCAGCCCCGGGACTAGCAGCGGGACCCAGTACTTC
TRBV6-5	TRBJ2-7	TRBD2	many	CASTENAGLGRGEQYF	TGTGCCAGCACCGAGAACGCTGGACTAGGGAGGGGCGAGCAGTACTTC
TRBV18	TRBJ1-6	TRBD1	many	CASSGQGYDSPLHF	TGTGCCAGCTCGGGACAGGGGTACGATTCACCCCTCCACTTT
TRBV6-5	TRBJ2-1	TRBD1	many	CASSSRQGDEQFF	TGTGCCAGCAGTAGTCGACAGGGGGATGAGCAGTTCTTC
TRBV2	TRBJ2-2	.	many	CASTPLVSRAGELFF	TGTGCCAGCACCCCACTAGTTTCGCGGGCCGGGGAGCTGTTTTTT
TRBV7-2	TRBJ2-7	TRBD2	many	CASSLTAGRQYF	TGTGCCAGCAGCTTAACAGCGGGGCGGCAGTACTTC
TRBV20-1	TRBJ2-2	.	many	CSASSPPVGELFF	TGCAGTGCTAGTAGCCCGCCAGTCGGGGAGCTGTTTTTT
TRBV24-1	TRBJ2-2	.	many	CATMGGSNTGELFF	TGTGCCACCATGGGGGGCTCGAACACCGGGGAGCTGTTTTTT
TRBV4-3	TRBJ1-3	.	.	CASSQDSKVSGNTIYF	TGCGCCAGCAGCCAAGATTCTAAAGTCTCTGGAAACACCATATATTTT
TRBV20-1	TRBJ2-5	.	many	CSARDYETQYF	TGCAGTGCTAGGGACTATGAGACCCAGTACTTC
TRBV15	TRBJ2-3	TRBD2	few	CATSRNSGDGTDTQYF	TGTGCCACCAGCAGAAATAGCGGGGATGGCACAGATACGCAGTATTTT
TRBV7-2	TRBJ2-2	TRBD1	many	CASSLEGGRELFF	TGTGCCAGCAGCTTAGAAGGGGGCAGGGAGCTGTTTTTT
TRBV15	TRBJ2-1	.	many	CATKPQGRKDNEQFF	TGTGCCACCAAACCACAGGGGAGGAAGGACAATGAGCAGTTCTTC
TRBV14	TRBJ1-6	.	many	CASTDSRNSPLHF	TGTGCCAGCACAGACAGCCGTAATTCACCCCTCCACTTT
TRBV29-1	TRBJ2-7	.	many	CSGDHPPQVSYEQYF	TGCAGCGGGGACCACCCTCCCCAGGTTTCCTACGAGCAGTACTTC
TRBV19	TRBJ2-7	.	many	CASSISLTAFSYEQYF	TGTGCCAGTAGTATTTCCCTCACCGCATTCTCCTACGAGCAGTACTTC
TRBV29-1	TRBJ1-2	.	many	CSVEDGANYGYTF	TGCAGCGTTGAAGATGGGGCTAACTATGGCTACACCTTC
TRBV6-2/TRBV6-3	TRBJ1-5	.	many	CASSSTGWGNQPQHF	TGTGCCAGCAGTTCCACAGGGTGGGGCAATCAGCCCCAGCATTTT
TRBV5-1	TRBJ1-1	.	many	CASSSNTNTEAFF	TGCGCCAGCAGCTCTAACACGAACACTGAAGCTTTCTTT
TRBV24-1	TRBJ2-2	.	medium-sized	CATRAYLAANTGELFF	TGTGCCACCAGGGCCTATCTAGCCGCGAACACCGGGGAGCTGTTTTTT
TRBV12-3/TRBV12-4	TRBJ1-4	.	.	CASSLPGPGLFF	TGTGCCAGCAGTTTGCCAGGCCCGGGACTGTTTTTT
TRBV29-1	TRBJ2-1	TRBD1	few	CSVEEDRFGQFF	TGCAGCGTTGAAGAGGACAGGTTCGGACAGTTCTTC
TRBV7-8	TRBJ2-7	TRBD2	many	CASSLGASGAGEQYF	TGTGCCAGCAGCTTAGGTGCTAGCGGGGCGGGGGAGCAGTACTTC
TRBV7-9	TRBJ1-5	.	medium-sized	CASSLRNKRVNRGGNQPQHF	TGTGCCAGCAGCTTAAGGAATAAAAGGGTGAATCGCGGCGGAAATCAGCCCCAGCATTTT
TRBV3-1	TRBJ1-5	.	many	CASSQALGQGGISPSISF	TGTGCCAGCAGCCAAGCGTTAGGGCAGGGTGGAATCAGCCCCAGCATCTCCTTT
TRBV10-3	TRBJ1-5	.	few	CAISERHHSNQPQHF	TGTGCCATCAGTGAAAGACACCATAGCAATCAGCCCCAGCATTTT
TRBV7-9	TRBJ1-4	TRBD1	many	CASSWTGAANEKLFF	TGTGCCAGCAGTTGGACAGGGGCCGCCAATGAAAAACTGTTTTTT
TRBV6-2/TRBV6-3	TRBJ2-6	TRBD1	many	CASRPPGQESSGANVLTF	TGTGCCAGCAGACCTCCGGGACAGGAAAGCTCTGGGGCCAACGTCCTGACTTTC
TRBV27	TRBJ1-1	.	.	CASSLNGGSTEAFF	TGTGCCAGCAGTTTAAATGGGGGTTCCACTGAAGCTTTCTTT
TRBV6-2/TRBV6-3	TRBJ1-3	.	medium-sized	CASLPGHLRNTIYF	TGTGCCAGCCTACCGGGACACCTTCGAAACACCATATATTTT
TRBV7-2	TRBJ1-3	.	many	CASSTRQRGNTIYF	TGTGCCAGCAGCACCCGACAGAGAGGAAACACCATATATTTT
TRBV5-6	TRBJ2-3	.	many	CASSFVLTSTDTQYF	TGTGCCAGCAGCTTCGTACTAACTAGCACAGATACGCAGTATTTT
TRBV11-2	TRBJ2-3	.	many	CASSTKGQSSTDTQYF	TGTGCCAGCAGCACAAAAGGGCAAAGTAGCACAGATACGCAGTATTTT
TRBV27	TRBJ2-5	TRBD2	few	CASSQRTSGGPGETQYF	TGTGCCAGCAGTCAAAGGACTAGCGGGGGGCCCGGAGAGACCCAGTACTTC
TRBV7-8	TRBJ2-7	.	many	CASSLLGGQTYEQYF	TGTGCCAGCAGCCTCCTAGGGGGGCAAACCTACGAGCAGTACTTC
TRBV6-5	TRBJ1-2	.	medium-sized	CASSYTGSGYTF	TGTGCCAGCAGCTATACAGGGTCTGGCTACACCTTC
TRBV7-2	TRBJ1-1	.	.	CASSFGGLNTEAFF	TGTGCCAGCAGCTTTGGGGGACTTAACACTGAAGCTTTCTTT
TRBV28	TRBJ1-2	.	few	CASSLSTDYGYTF	TGTGCCAGCAGTTTAAGTACAGACTATGGCTACACCTTC
TRBV2	TRBJ2-7	TRBD1	few	CASSTTGVGQYF	TGTGCCAGCAGTACTACAGGGGTAGGGCAGTACTTC
TRBV12-3/TRBV12-4	TRBJ1-1	.	many	CASSPGGPNTEAFF	TGTGCCAGCAGCCCCGGAGGGCCGAACACTGAAGCTTTCTTT
TRBV7-9	TRBJ2-1	TRBD1	few	CASSLAGSPSGTGDHNEQFF	TGTGCCAGCAGCTTAGCGGGGTCCCCTTCCGGGACAGGGGATCATAATGAGCAGTTCTTC
TRBV19	TRBJ1-2	TRBD1	.	CASGQGAPGYGYTF	TGTGCCAGCGGACAGGGGGCGCCCGGCTATGGCTACACCTTC
TRBV12-3/TRBV12-4	TRBJ2-7	.	many	CASSRSRVGNYEQYF	TGTGCCAGCAGCCGTAGTCGGGTTGGAAACTACGAGCAGTACTTC
TRBV20-1	TRBJ2-7	.	many	CSARFTAYEQYF	TGCAGTGCTAGGTTCACGGCCTACGAGCAGTACTTC